This T cell receptor (beta chain) was captured in a study of blood T cell repertoires in COVID-19. On the study more broadly: The United States, Italy and Spain supplied acute and convalescent COVID-19 samples.

The CDR3 length is 16 residues. Germline CDR1 and CDR2: SNHLY and FYNNEI. Unmatched junction bases numbered 10, after V lost 6 bases and J lost 1 base. Authors' processing steps: Nucleated cell number was recorded as an estimate derived from reference gene primer amplification. Here immunoSEQ multiplex PCR was the method, and the copy in TCRdb shows in-frame clones only, minus some. Clonal size and the V and J genes are those of that table, whereas D and trimming came from the DNA. Of around 140,000 clones listed, 75% to 90% are singletons. The source of this sequence is a man older than 75 with acute or convalescent COVID-19. The chain carries TRBV2 and TRBJ2-7; 9 nucleotides match TRBD2. Sequenced sample: peripheral blood. The chain's CDR3 is CASRGDLSGSSYEQYF. Written as DNA, the CDR3 is TGTGCCAGCAGGGGAGACCTTAGCGGGAGTTCCTACGAGCAGTACTTC.